The next 10 T cell receptor beta chains were all read from a single sample in a study of cytomegalovirus exposure and HLA in healthy donors. Some clones are missing from TCRdb's copy, which holds only in-frame ones; the method was immunoSEQ multiplex PCR. This sample yields fewer than 350,000 clones, of which roughly 90% are seen a single time; roughly 1% belongs to the top ten. The sample was PBMCs. These receptors came from a woman between 18 and 29 years old in good health and CMV-seronegative.

This sequence joins TRBV10-3 and TRBJ1-2; D not certain. The CDR3 has 13 amino acids. Deletions cut 2 bases from V and 5 bases from J, with 9 bases between. Germline CDR1 is ENHRY and CDR2 is SYGVKD. The CDR3, as DNA: TGTGCCATCAGTGAGAGCTCGACTTATGGCTACACCTTC. This sequence encodes CAISESSTYGYTF.

The rearrangement joins TRBV13 to TRBJ2-7; TRBD2 aligns across 7 bases. V shed 0 bases, J shed 1 base, and the junction held 3 bases outside the gene matches. The CDR3 is 15 amino acids. The germline V gene has CDR1 PRHDT and CDR2 FYEKMQ (reference sequence). CDR3 nucleotides: TGTGCCAGCAGCTTAGGCGGCGGGAGTTCCTACGAGCAGTACTTC. Its translation: CASSLGGGSSYEQYF. Complete variable domain (other parts from reference TRBV13 and TRBJ2-7): AAGVIQSPRHLIKEKRETATLKCYPIPRHDTVYWYQQGPGQDPQFLISFYEKMQSDKGSIPDRFSAQQFSDYHSELNMSSLELGDSALYFCASSLGGGSSYEQYFGPGTRLTVT.

V gene TRBV28 combines with J gene TRBJ1-6, with 7 bases fitting TRBD1. The CDR3 runs 13 residues. Trimming at V came to 3 bases and at J to 8 bases, leaving 1 base not matched to a gene. The germline V gene has CDR1 MDHEN and CDR2 SYDVKM. Written as DNA, the CDR3 is TGTGCCAGCAGTTTTGACAGGGATTCACCCCTCCACTTT. Its protein product is CASSFDRDSPLHF.

The chain uses TRBV7-2 and TRBJ2-7; 8 bases are shared with TRBD2. The germline V gene has CDR1 SGHTA and CDR2 FQGNSA. Trimming at V came to 3 bases and at J to 0 bases, leaving 4 bases not matched to a gene. The CDR3 spans 15 residues. Here the CDR3 reads CASSFQRGSSYEQYF. CDR3 nucleotide sequence: TGTGCCAGCAGCTTCCAGCGGGGGAGCTCCTACGAGCAGTACTTC.

The chain employs TRBV2 and TRBJ1-4; D may be TRBD1 (5 bases). V dropped 7 bases and J dropped 0 bases, with 24 bases sitting between them. Germline-derived CDR1 and CDR2 are SNHLY and FYNNEI. CDR3 length: 19 residues. The CDR3 sequence: CASTPGWGDPFSTNEKLFF. The CDR3, as DNA: TGTGCCAGCACCCCCGGGTGGGGGGATCCCTTCTCAACTAATGAAAAACTGTTTTTT.

The rearrangement uses TRBV14 and TRBJ2-1, with a tentative D call TRBD2 (6 bases). Germline V gene data show CDR1 as SGHDN and CDR2 as FVKESK. This CDR3 comprises 15 residues. The ends were cut back, 3 bases at V and 4 bases at J, with 13 bases in the middle. The CDR3 sequence: CASSHGTFNYNEQFF. Here the CDR3 DNA reads TGTGCCAGCAGCCACGGGACTTTTAATTACAATGAGCAGTTCTTC.

The chain uses TRBV7-2 and TRBJ2-1; TRBD1 is a possible D gene (6 bases). The CDR3 runs 13 residues. V shed 6 bases and J shed 9 bases, with 15 bases lying between them. From germline, CDR1 is SGHTA and CDR2 FQGNSA. The CDR3 region is CASRDSTFGEQFF. The CDR3 DNA reads as TGTGCCAGCAGGGACAGCACGTTCGGTGAGCAGTTCTTC.

The chain employs TRBV13 and TRBJ2-3; TRBD2 aligns across 10 bases. CDR3 length equals 17 residues. Germline V gene lookup returns CDR1 PRHDT and CDR2 FYEKMQ (reference sequence). Losses at the gene ends were 0 bases for V and 4 bases for J; bases not matched to a gene: 7. CDR3 DNA: TGTGCCAGCAGCTTAGGGCCCTCGCTAGCGGGAGCAGATACGCAGTATTTT. This gives the protein CASSLGPSLAGADTQYF.

This clone was recorded only once. This CDR3 is CASSLKLDTNTGELFF. The CDR3 bases are TGTGCCAGCAGCTTAAAGTTAGACACGAACACCGGGGAGCTGTTTTTT. The V call is TRBV7-3, the J call TRBJ2-2; no firm D call. CDR3 length: 16 residues. V lost 1 base and J 0 bases, leaving 9 bases between the germline ends. CDR1 is SGHTA and CDR2 is FQGTGA in the germline V gene. Full variable domain (rest looked up from reference TRBV7-3 and TRBJ2-2): GAGVSQTPSNKVTEKGKYVELRCDPISGHTALYWYRQSLGQGPEFLIYFQGTGAADDSGLPNDRFFAVRPEGSVSTLKIQRTERGDSAVYLCASSLKLDTNTGELFFGEGSRLTVL.

The chain is built from TRBV5-1 and TRBJ1-3; D unresolved. The V end was cut by 4 bases, the J end by 0 bases, with 11 bases between. CDR1 is SGHRS, CDR2 YFSETQ, per germline. The CDR3 has 15 amino acids. CDR3 loop: CASSHRGDSGNTIYF. CDR3 DNA: TGCGCCAGCAGCCATCGCGGAGACTCTGGAAACACCATATATTTT.